Each of the 9 T cell receptor beta chains below was sequenced from the same sample in a study of PD-1 blockade in classical Hodgkin lymphoma (dated by TCRdb to 2018 to 2020). The library was obtained by the immunoSEQ multiplex PCR assay. Entries here come from immuneACCESS through TCRdb and include only in-frame sequences with V and J called. Some clones fail to appear in such tables; in the studies checked, an unresolved V gene covers under half of the shortfall, and the cause of the remainder is unknown. The sample table lists fewer than 35,000 clones, 88% of them with a count of one. Together, the top ten hold 1% to 1.5% of the sample. Interpreted using the paper, the time point label stands for: newly diagnosed, previously untreated cHL patient sample. Using a Miltenyi CD4+ T cell isolation kit, CD4+ T cells were purified from thawed PBMCs through magnetic negative selection. The source material was CD4+ T cells from blood. The receptor set was obtained from a human donor with classical Hodgkin lymphoma.

This rearrangement joins TRBV7-2 to TRBJ2-1; 10 nucleotides line up with TRBD2. The V gene's germline CDR1 is SGHTA and CDR2 FQGNSA. V lost 5 bases to trimming and J lost 8 bases; unmatched junction nucleotides: 12. The CDR3 loop spans 16 amino acids. The CDR3 sequence is CASSPTLAGDGYEQFF. The DNA of the CDR3 is TGTGCCAGCAGCCCCACCCTAGCGGGAGACGGGTATGAGCAGTTCTTC.

V gene TRBV6-5 combines with J gene TRBJ1-2, with unresolved D. The CDR3 runs to 12 residues. V lost 4 bases and J lost 8, with 11 bases in between. Germline CDR1 MNHEY, CDR2 SVGAGI. The CDR3 loop reads CASSSPSSGYTF. In nucleotides, the CDR3 is TGTGCCAGCAGTTCCCCCAGTAGCGGCTACACCTTC.

V gene TRBV11-3 combines with J gene TRBJ2-7, with D hard to call. Trimming removed 3 bases from V and 7 bases from J, with 16 bases in between. The germline gives CDR1 SGHNT, CDR2 YENEEA. This CDR3 contains 14 residues. CDR3 sequence: CASSFFIRVGEQYV. The CDR3 DNA reads TGTGCCAGCAGCTTTTTCATCCGGGTGGGGGAGCAGTACGTC.

This clone was picked up a small number of times. The chain is built from TRBV10-3 and TRBJ1-5; D gene uncertain. The CDR3 consists of 14 residues. The V end was cut by 3 bases, the J end by 0 bases, with 6 bases between. The germline V gene encodes CDR1 ENHRY and CDR2 SYGVKD. Here the CDR3 reads CAISEGLSNQPQHF. In nucleotides, the CDR3 is TGTGCCATCAGTGAAGGTCTTAGCAATCAGCCCCAGCATTTT.

This rearrangement joins TRBV6-5 to TRBJ2-2; 7 nucleotides agree with TRBD2. Germline trimming cut 4 bases from V and 0 bases from J; bases unmatched to any gene: 2. The germline V gene encodes CDR1 MNHEY and CDR2 SVGAGI. The CDR3 is 15 residues long. CDR3 region: CASSSGLANTGELFF. CDR3 in DNA: TGTGCCAGCAGTTCCGGACTAGCGAACACCGGGGAGCTGTTTTTT.

Only one count was recorded for this clone. In DNA, the CDR3 is TGTGCCAGCAGCTCCCGCGGGAGGAGCGGGAGTCCTGGGGCCAACGTCCTGACTTTC. Its translation: CASSSRGRSGSPGANVLTF. The rearrangement joins TRBV7-3 to TRBJ2-6, with TRBD2 identical over 8 bases. CDR3 length: 19 amino acids. CDR1 and CDR2 from the germline V gene are SGHTA and FQGTGA. After removal of 4 bases from V and 2 bases from J, the junction contained 13 bases not matched to a gene.

This rearrangement joins TRBV11-3 to TRBJ1-1; D is undetermined. CDR1 SGHNT and CDR2 YENEEA come from the germline V gene. The V end was cut by 5 bases, the J end by 5 bases, with 18 bases between. The CDR3 is made up of 15 amino acids. CDR3 bases: TGTGCCAGCAGCGAAAACGGGGAGGTAGGGACTGAAGCTTTCTTT. Its protein is CASSENGEVGTEAFF.

The chain recombines TRBV9 with TRBJ2-2, with D maybe TRBD1 (5 bases). The CDR3 is 15 residues long. Trimming shortened V by 4 bases and J by 3 bases, and 13 bases separated the two germline ends. Germline CDR1 and CDR2: SGDLS and YYNGEE. CDR3 residues: CASSPHRLHTGELFF. Here the CDR3 DNA reads TGTGCCAGCAGCCCCCACAGGCTCCACACCGGGGAGCTGTTTTTT.

This clone is medium-sized (0.01 to 0.1%). The gene calls are TRBV2 and TRBJ2-7, with D perhaps matching TRBD2 (6 bases). Trimming took off 8 bases at V and 1 base at J, with 12 bases between the two ends. The CDR3 runs 13 residues. Germline CDR1 SNHLY, CDR2 FYNNEI. The CDR3 DNA is TGTGCCAGCCAGCGGGTCGGGTCCTACGAGCAGTACGTC. This encodes CASQRVGSYEQYV.